This T cell receptor beta chain was found in a study of blood T cell repertoires in COVID-19. CDR1 is KGHDR, CDR2 SFDVKD, per germline. The CDR3 spans 15 residues. V gave up 5 bases and J gave up 2 bases, with 14 bases separating them. Generated by immunoSEQ multiplex PCR, the TCRdb table keeps only in-frame clones and is missing some. The repertoire holds about 280,000 clones, around nine tenths seen once, with about an eighth in the top ten. This clone showed up just once. The chain has TRBV24-1 and TRBJ2-5; a possible D gene is TRBD1 (6 bases). The material sequenced was peripheral blood. The receptor's source is a woman between 70 and 85 years old with COVID-19, enrolled during active disease. The CDR3 DNA reads TGTGCCACCAGTGGTTTACCCGGGACACAAGAGACCCAGTACTTC. It is translated as CATSGLPGTQETQYF.